The rows below give T cell receptor beta chains drawn from one sample of a study of PD-L1 blockade in urothelial cancer. Data came from immunoSEQ multiplex PCR; TCRdb stores just in-frame clones and leaves some out. The sample carries tens of thousands of clones, around 80% recorded once. Here the sequenced sample was PBMCs, taken around atezolizumab (anti-PD-L1) treatment. All receptors come from a man aged 45-65 years with urothelial cancer. The CDR3 runs from the conserved cysteine through the conserved F or W. The D gene is left open where the match is weak. Expanded clones get a size class; other rows say once, few or many, or leave the size out.

few | TRBJ2-1 | . | TRBV7-2 | TGTGCCAGCAGCCTACAGAGTACTGGCTCCTACAATGAGCAGTTCTTC | CASSLQSTGSYNEQFF
. | TRBJ2-6 | . | TRBV7-8 | TGTGCCAGCAGCCCCAGACAGGTACCCTCTGGGGCCAACGTCCTGACTTTC | CASSPRQVPSGANVLTF
. | TRBJ1-5 | TRBD1 | TRBV4-1 | TGCGCCAGCAGCCTGCAGGGACAGGGAGGTTACCAGCCCCAGCATTTT | CASSLQGQGGYQPQHF
medium-sized | TRBJ2-2 | TRBD1 | TRBV5-1 | TGCGCCAGCAGCTTGGGGACAGGGACCGGGGAGCTGTTTTTT | CASSLGTGTGELFF
. | TRBJ2-5 | TRBD1 | TRBV7-2 | TGTGCCAGCAGCTTCACAGGGGTGGTCCGGGAGACCCAGTACTTC | CASSFTGVVRETQYF
. | TRBJ2-7 | TRBD2 | TRBV6-5 | TGTGCCAGCAGTTACCCGCGGGGGAGCGGGTCTAGCGAGCAGTACTTC | CASSYPRGSGSSEQYF
. | TRBJ1-1 | . | TRBV6-1 | TGTGCCAGCAGTGAAGCGCACTATAGGGACTACATGAACACTGAAGCTTTCTTT | CASSEAHYRDYMNTEAFF
. | TRBJ2-2 | . | TRBV29-1 | TGCAGCGTGGGGGGGACAAGCACCGGGGAGCTGTTTTTT | CSVGGTSTGELFF
. | TRBJ1-2 | . | TRBV18 | TGTGCCAGCTCACCATCGTCCTATTATGGCTACACCTTC | CASSPSSYYGYTF
. | TRBJ2-5 | TRBD2 | TRBV5-1 | TGCGCCAGCAGCTTGCCCGGGGGGGCCGATGCCCAAGAGACCCAGTACTTC | CASSLPGGADAQETQYF
. | TRBJ1-1 | . | TRBV7-9 | TGTGCCAGCAGCCTTAAAAGGACAGCGGACACTGAAGCTTTCTTT | CASSLKRTADTEAFF
. | TRBJ1-5 | TRBD1 | TRBV7-2 | TGTGCCAGCAGCACCGGGACAGTCAATCAGCCCCAGCATTTT | CASSTGTVNQPQHF
. | TRBJ1-4 | . | TRBV23-1 | TGCGCCCCACCCCCCCAGTTTCTTGCGGGTCTTCGAAATGAAAAACTGTTTTTT | CAPPPQFLAGLRNEKLFF
. | TRBJ2-1 | TRBD2 | TRBV5-1 | TGCGCCAGCAGCTTAGGCTTGAGCGGGGGGAGTTACAATGAGCAGTTCTTC | CASSLGLSGGSYNEQFF
. | TRBJ2-2 | . | TRBV4-1 | TGCGCCAGCAGCCAATCCGGGTTCACCGGGGAGCTGTTTTTT | CASSQSGFTGELFF
once | TRBJ2-1 | . | TRBV2 | TGTGCCACCCGGCCCAGGAATGAGCAGTTCTTC | CATRPRNEQFF
. | TRBJ1-2 | TRBD1 | TRBV10-3 | TGTGCCATCAGTGTTTCTGGGACAGGGGGCGGTGGCTACACCTTC | CAISVSGTGGGGYTF
. | TRBJ2-5 | TRBD1 | TRBV29-1 | TGCAGCGTTGAAGATTGGGGGGGCGGGGGACAGGGGGAAGAGACCCAGTACTTC | CSVEDWGGGGQGEETQYF
. | TRBJ2-7 | . | TRBV5-1 | TGCGCCAGCAGCTTGAACCCTAGCAGTGAAATTTACGAGCAGTACTTC | CASSLNPSSEIYEQYF
. | TRBJ2-4 | . | TRBV4-2 | TGTGCCAGCAGTCAGTTAGGTCAGGGAGGCGGGAACATTCAGTACTTC | CASSQLGQGGGNIQYF
. | TRBJ2-3 | TRBD2 | TRBV12-5 | TGTGCTAGTGGTTACGGGGGGTCAGATACGCAGTATTTT | CASGYGGSDTQYF
. | TRBJ1-1 | . | TRBV7-8 | TGTGCCAGCAGCTTATATGACAGGGAAGCTTTCTTT | CASSLYDREAFF
. | TRBJ2-3 | . | TRBV4-1 | TGCGCCAGCAGCCAAGTGTGGACAGCAGATACGCAGTATTTT | CASSQVWTADTQYF
. | TRBJ2-5 | . | TRBV11-2 | TGTGCCAGCAGCTCTCAGGGCCATCGGGAGACCCAGTACTTC | CASSSQGHRETQYF
few | TRBJ1-1 | . | TRBV29-1 | TGCAGCGGCTCGGTTAGCACTGAAGCTTTCTTT | CSGSVSTEAFF
. | TRBJ2-2 | . | TRBV7-9 | TGTGCCAGCAGCGTTACAGGGAATGGTCGGACCGGGGAGCTGTTTTTT | CASSVTGNGRTGELFF
. | TRBJ2-5 | TRBD2 | TRBV19 | TGTGCCAGTAATGAACTAGCGGGGGGCAGGGAGACCCAGTACTTC | CASNELAGGRETQYF
. | TRBJ2-3 | TRBD2 | TRBV19 | TGTGCCAGTTCGACTAGCGGAGGCTCAGATACGCAGTATTTT | CASSTSGGSDTQYF
. | TRBJ1-4 | . | TRBV6-5 | TGTGCCAGCAGTCGGACAGTGAATAATGAAAAACTGTTTTTT | CASSRTVNNEKLFF
. | TRBJ1-2 | TRBD1 | TRBV18 | TGTGCCAGCTCACCGATTAGGGACAGCAGAAATGGCTACACCTTC | CASSPIRDSRNGYTF
. | TRBJ2-1 | . | TRBV10-1 | TGCGCCAGCAGTACTGCGGGGTACAATGAGCAGTTCTTC | CASSTAGYNEQFF
. | TRBJ2-5 | TRBD2 | TRBV5-4 | TGTGCCAGCAGCTTGGGAGCGGGGGGGAGTGAGACCCAGTACTTC | CASSLGAGGSETQYF
. | TRBJ2-1 | TRBD2 | TRBV9 | TGTGCCAGCAGCGTAGGAGCGGGGGGGCTCAATGAGCAGTTCTTC | CASSVGAGGLNEQFF
. | TRBJ2-2 | TRBD1 | TRBV19 | TGTGCCAGTAGTATAGTCGGACAGGGGGCCGGGGAGCTGTTTTTT | CASSIVGQGAGELFF
. | TRBJ2-5 | . | TRBV29-1 | TGCAGCGTTGCGGTAGAGACCCAGTACTTC | CSVAVETQYF
. | TRBJ2-7 | TRBD1 | TRBV4-1 | TGCGCCAGCAGCCAAAAGTCTTCGACAGGGAGTGCCTACGAGCAGTACTTC | CASSQKSSTGSAYEQYF
. | TRBJ1-4 | . | TRBV30 | TGTGCCTGGAGCTCCGGACAGGAAAAACTGTTTTTT | CAWSSGQEKLFF
. | TRBJ2-2 | TRBD1 | TRBV27 | TGTGCCAGCAGATCTAGGGACAGGTATACCGGGGAGCTGTTTTTT | CASRSRDRYTGELFF
. | TRBJ1-5 | TRBD1 | TRBV5-1 | TGCGCCAGCAGCTCGGGACAGGGGAATCAGCCCCAGCATTTT | CASSSGQGNQPQHF
. | TRBJ1-5 | TRBD1 | TRBV5-1 | TGCGCCAGCAGCCTGACAGGGGTTTCCAATCAGCCCCAGCATTTT | CASSLTGVSNQPQHF
. | TRBJ1-2 | . | TRBV6-5 | TGTGCCAGCAGTTACTCCCTGAGTAGCGACTATGGCTACACCTTC | CASSYSLSSDYGYTF
. | TRBJ2-1 | TRBD2 | TRBV2 | TGTGCCAGCATTATGGGACTAGGCTTTGGGAATGAGCAGTTCTTC | CASIMGLGFGNEQFF
. | TRBJ2-2 | . | TRBV4-2 | TGTGCCAGCAGCCAAGTGGTAGCGGTAGGCACCGGGGAGCTGTTTTTT | CASSQVVAVGTGELFF
once | TRBJ2-1 | TRBD2 | TRBV11-2 | TGTGCCAGCAGCCTCCGGACTAGCCTTCCGGACCGGCAGTTCTTC | CASSLRTSLPDRQFF
. | TRBJ2-5 | TRBD2 | TRBV28 | TGTGCCAGCAGTTTAAGCCTAGCGGGGGTGGAGACCCAGTACTTC | CASSLSLAGVETQYF
once | TRBJ1-2 | . | TRBV11-2 | TGTGCCAGCAGCACTCAGCCGGGGGGCTACACCTTC | CASSTQPGGYTF
. | TRBJ2-1 | TRBD2 | TRBV5-1 | TGCGCCAGCAGCCCAACTAGCGGGAGCATCAATGAGCAGTTCTTC | CASSPTSGSINEQFF
. | TRBJ2-1 | TRBD2 | TRBV18 | TGTGCCAGCTCAGGCCTAGCGGGGGGGCAGAATGAGCAGTTCTTC | CASSGLAGGQNEQFF
. | TRBJ2-3 | TRBD1 | TRBV6-1 | TGTGCCAGCAGCCCTAGGGACAGGGAGGGAGATACGCAGTATTTT | CASSPRDREGDTQYF
. | TRBJ1-1 | TRBD1 | TRBV18 | TGTGCCAGCTCAGGACAGGGGGTACCGAACACTGAAGCTTTCTTT | CASSGQGVPNTEAFF
. | TRBJ1-5 | TRBD1 | TRBV18 | TGTGCCAGCGGAGACAGGGCCACAACCATGGGCGATCAGCCCCAGCATTTT | CASGDRATTMGDQPQHF
. | TRBJ1-1 | . | TRBV18 | TGTGCCAGCTCACCGTATCGTTTCGGGACTGAAGCTTTCTTT | CASSPYRFGTEAFF
. | TRBJ2-5 | . | TRBV11-3 | TGTGCCAGCAGCCGGACTGGGATGGAGACCCAGTACTTC | CASSRTGMETQYF